The 31 T cell receptor beta chains below were found in one sample sequenced in a study of CXCR3-negative and CXCR3-positive naive CD8 T cells. Study-wide results and caveats: CXCR3-expressing naive cells carried TRB CDR3s more hydrophobic than those of CXCR3-negative naive cells.

Researchers prepared the TRB cDNA libraries using 5' RACE with UMI labels. TCRdb re-called the 5' RACE reads and gives one entry per CDR3 protein, without DNA. The sample has 5,700 or so distinct CDR3 sequences. Their target antigens are unknown. Specimen: naive CXCR3+ CD8+ T cells from blood. The subset: CD45RO-CCR7+CD27+CD95- naive CD8+ T cells expressing CXCR3 (TNR3+). The receptors derive from a human donor in good health. Some clones in this sample may be carry-over from other donors' samples.

The chain links TRBV4-3 to TRBJ2-5; the D call from TCRdb, TRBD1, cannot be confirmed without DNA. CDR3 size: 15 residues. Germline CDR1 LGHNA, CDR2 YSLEER. CDR3 residues: CASSLWTGVLETQYF.

This chain joins TRBV12-3 or TRBV12-4 and TRBJ2-1; the D call of TRBD1 rests on TCRdb alone, since no DNA is present to check it. The CDR3 is 17 residues long. The CDR3 here is CASSSTGGVRSYNEQFF.

This rearrangement joins TRBV7-9 to TRBJ1-1; the TCRdb D gene call, TRBD1, has no DNA to confirm it. The germline gives CDR1 SEHNR, CDR2 FQNEAQ (reference sequence). The CDR3 has 16 residues. This CDR3 reads CASSLAPSGGWTEAFF.

V and J are TRBV2 and TRBJ2-7; TCRdb lists TRBD1, though no DNA is available to test this call. Looked up from germline, CDR1 is SNHLY and CDR2 is FYNNEI. CDR3 size: 16 residues. CDR3 loop: CASSDMTGALRHEQYF.

The chain combines TRBV12-5 with TRBJ1-2. From germline, CDR1 is LGHNT and CDR2 FRNRAP. This CDR3 is built from 11 residues. The CDR3: CASGLDYGYTF.

Considering frequency, this clonotype is medium-sized. The V and J genes are TRBV3-1 and TRBJ2-4; lacking DNA, the TRBD2 call made by TCRdb goes unchecked. Germline V gene sequence: CDR1 LGHDT, CDR2 YNNKEL (reference sequence). The CDR3 is 15 amino acids. CDR3 in amino acids: CASSQDPSPMVIQYF.

By frequency, this clonotype is medium-sized (0.01 to 0.1%). The chain joins TRBV19 to TRBJ2-5; TCRdb indicates TRBD2, and absent DNA this call remains unverified. The germline gives CDR1 LNHDA, CDR2 SQIVND (reference sequence). The CDR3 length is 16 residues. The chain's CDR3 is CASSIIGQGPQETQYF.

The chain carries TRBV29-1 and TRBJ2-4. Germline CDR1 and CDR2: SQVTM and ANQGSEA. This CDR3 comprises 14 residues. The CDR3 loop is CSVSFWESENIKYF.

This clonotype shows up as medium-sized (0.01 to 0.1%) by frequency. This chain uses TRBV7-8 with TRBJ2-3; lacking DNA, the TRBD1 call made by TCRdb goes unchecked. In germline, CDR1 is SGHVS, CDR2 FQNEAQ. The CDR3 length is 19 residues. The CDR3 sequence: CASSPTRGISRDPPDTQYF.

This clonotype is deemed medium-sized by its frequency. This sequence joins TRBV6-5 and TRBJ2-3; TCRdb proposes TRBD2, but this gene call is untestable without DNA. The germline V gene encodes CDR1 MNHEY and CDR2 SVGAGI. The CDR3 contains 16 residues. CDR3 sequence: CASSIGTSGGTDTQYF.

The chain carries TRBV6-5 and TRBJ2-2; without DNA, the TCRdb call of TRBD1 cannot be checked. Germline values: CDR1 MNHEY, CDR2 SVGAGI. This CDR3 has 15 residues. The CDR3 region is CASSWDRGGTGELFF.

The chain links TRBV7-2 to TRBJ2-7; with no DNA, the TCRdb D assignment of TRBD1 cannot be verified. Germline V gene sequence: CDR1 SGHTA, CDR2 FQGNSA. This CDR3 region has 13 residues. CDR3 residues: CASSPMTGLEQYF.

This chain uses TRBV20-1 with TRBJ2-7; TCRdb designates TRBD1, a call that cannot be tested without DNA. CDR1 is DFQATT, CDR2 SNEGSKA, per germline (reference sequence). The CDR3 sequence is 15 residues long. The CDR3 sequence is CSARPLSGTFSEQYF.

Judged by frequency, this clonotype is medium-sized. CDR3 amino acids: CATIDREGPHTEAFF. The gene calls are TRBV15 and TRBJ1-1. This CDR3 has 15 amino acids. Germline V gene data show CDR1 as LNHNV and CDR2 as YYDKDF (reference sequence).

This clonotype registers medium-sized by frequency. This chain connects TRBV27 to TRBJ2-1; the TCRdb D gene call, TRBD1, has no DNA to confirm it. Germline lookup yields CDR1 MNHEY and CDR2 SMNVEV (reference sequence). The CDR3 is 17 residues long. CDR3 sequence: CASSPRGGLSSYNEQFF.

According to its frequency, this clonotype is medium-sized. This sequence joins TRBV29-1 and TRBJ2-1; absent DNA, TCRdb's TRBD2 call cannot be checked. Germline V CDR1 and CDR2: SQVTM, ANQGSEA. The CDR3 sequence is 18 residues long. CDR3 region: CSVEAGTSGSSSYNEQFF.

This clonotype is called medium-sized (0.01 to 0.1%) based on its frequency. V usage is TRBV5-1 and J usage is TRBJ2-7; TCRdb's D call of TRBD1 is untestable without DNA. CDR1 is SGHRS, CDR2 YFSETQ, per germline. The CDR3 loop spans 15 amino acids. This CDR3 is CASSKSGTGDYEQYF.

This clonotype shows up as medium-sized by frequency. The chain links TRBV29-1 to TRBJ1-2. The CDR3 loop spans 12 amino acids. Per germline, CDR1 SQVTM and CDR2 ANQGSEA. This CDR3 reads CSVEGEDYGYTF.

The chain employs TRBV27 and TRBJ2-7; TCRdb outputs TRBD2, but without DNA this stays unchecked. The CDR3 is made up of 15 amino acids. Looked up from germline, CDR1 is MNHEY and CDR2 is SMNVEV (reference sequence). This chain's CDR3 is CASRVVGLPSYEQYF.

This clonotype is identified as medium-sized from frequency. CDR3 protein: CSVEDGATLQETQYF. The chain combines TRBV29-1 with TRBJ2-5. Germline lookup yields CDR1 SQVTM and CDR2 ANQGSEA. CDR3 length: 15 residues.

This clonotype ranks as medium-sized (0.01 to 0.1%) in terms of frequency. This chain connects TRBV11-2 to TRBJ1-1; TCRdb picks TRBD1, but there is no DNA to check that call. The CDR3 sequence is 12 residues long. CDR1 is SGHAT, CDR2 FQNNGV, per germline. This CDR3 reads CASSSGFTEAFF.

The chain is built from TRBV4-3 and TRBJ2-7; the D call from TCRdb, TRBD1, cannot be confirmed without DNA. This CDR3 region has 14 residues. Per the germline V gene, CDR1 is LGHNA and CDR2 is YSLEER. The CDR3 is CASSQGQGAYEQYF.

This chain links TRBV7-9 with TRBJ2-7; TCRdb's D call of TRBD1 is untestable without DNA. Germline V gene lookup returns CDR1 SEHNR and CDR2 FQNEAQ (reference sequence). The length of the CDR3 is 15 residues. The CDR3 is CASSADKTGGAEQYF.

By frequency, this clonotype is medium-sized. The chain joins TRBV29-1 to TRBJ1-1; the D call from TCRdb, TRBD1, cannot be confirmed without DNA. The CDR3 totals 12 residues. The germline gives CDR1 SQVTM, CDR2 ANQGSEA. CDR3 in amino acids: CSGRTGNTEAFF.

The rearrangement uses TRBV3-1 and TRBJ2-5. The CDR3 is 15 amino acids. Germline CDR1 and CDR2: LGHDT and YNNKEL (reference sequence). CDR3: CASSQDELWEETQYF.

This clonotype is classed as medium-sized by frequency. The V call is TRBV19, the J call TRBJ2-1; absent DNA, TCRdb's TRBD1 call cannot be checked. CDR1 and CDR2 (germline): LNHDA, SQIVND (reference sequence). The CDR3 runs to 17 residues. CDR3 residues: CASSARSGTGPYNEQFF. The full variable domain, with the rest looked up from reference TRBV19 and TRBJ2-1, is DGGITQSPKYLFRKEGQNVTLSCEQNLNHDAMYWYRQDPGQGLRLIYYSQIVNDFQKGDIAEGYSVSREKKESFPLTVTSAQKNPTAFYLCASSARSGTGPYNEQFFGPGTRLTVL.

This clonotype shows up as medium-sized (0.01 to 0.1%) by frequency. The genes are TRBV7-6 and TRBJ1-2; TCRdb returns TRBD1, unconfirmable since there is no DNA. This CDR3 is 18 amino acids long. Germline V lookup: CDR1 SGHVS, CDR2 FNYEAQ. This CDR3 reads CASSDDPARVVPHYGYTF.

This chain connects TRBV3-1 to TRBJ1-2; without DNA, the TCRdb call of TRBD1 cannot be checked. Looked up from germline, CDR1 is LGHDT and CDR2 is YNNKEL (reference sequence). The CDR3 runs to 15 residues. The CDR3 reads CASSQDIQGNYGYTF. The variable domain in full, completed from reference TRBV3-1 and TRBJ1-2, reads DTAVSQTPKYLVTQMGNDKSIKCEQNLGHDTMYWYKQDSKKFLKIMFSYNNKELIINETVPNRFSPKSPDKAHLNLHINSLELGDSAVYFCASSQDIQGNYGYTFGSGTRLTVV.

V gene TRBV7-9 combines with J gene TRBJ1-1; TCRdb lists TRBD1, though no DNA is available to test this call. CDR3 size: 14 residues. Germline CDR1 reads SEHNR; CDR2 reads FQNEAQ (reference sequence). CDR3 residues: CASRAGQGNTEAFF.

This clonotype is deemed medium-sized by its frequency. This chain joins TRBV29-1 and TRBJ1-1. Looked up from germline, CDR1 is SQVTM and CDR2 is ANQGSEA. The CDR3 is made up of 14 amino acids. The CDR3 sequence: CSVKSDRDLLEAFF.

The rearrangement joins TRBV4-2 to TRBJ1-5; TCRdb lists TRBD1, though no DNA is available to test this call. Per germline, CDR1 LGHNA and CDR2 YNFKEQ. The CDR3 has 15 amino acids. CDR3 sequence: CASSRGGDTNQPQHF.